This T cell receptor beta chain was identified during a study of blood T cell repertoires in COVID-19. Study overall: Some COVID-19 samples were acute and others convalescent; all came from the United States, Italy and Spain. Nucleic acid was either cDNA or gDNA, and it came from T cells, B-cell-depleted T cells, or PBMCs.

Authors' analysis steps: Reference gene primer amplification in the assay estimated nucleated cell counts. Some clones are missing from TCRdb's copy, which holds only in-frame ones; the method was immunoSEQ multiplex PCR. V and J calls and clone size are given by that table; D and trimming were obtained from the DNA. The sample has 200,000 or so clones, about 83% seen once. Exposed enrollees had met someone with a PCR-confirmed or clinician-diagnosed COVID-19 case at some point within the 2 weeks before study entry. Germline values: CDR1 KGHSH, CDR2 LQKENI. Between the trimmed V and J ends, which lost 1 base and 4 bases, there was a span of 5 bases. This CDR3 comprises 13 residues.

What was sequenced was PBMCs or T cells enriched from blood (not recorded which). The chain carries TRBV18 and TRBJ2-1; no definite D call. The sequence came from a woman in her 50s who had been exposed to COVID-19. The CDR3 DNA is TGTGCCAGCTCACCACGAGAGTACAATGAGCAGTTCTTC. Protein: CASSPREYNEQFF.